This T cell receptor (beta chain) is from a study of shared clonotypes between healthy human individuals. Study-level points and caveats: Rarefaction analysis demonstrated incomplete sorted-subset sequencing notwithstanding large depth.

Researchers ran the assay at a deep level. The table came from immunoSEQ multiplex PCR; TCRdb's copy has only in-frame clones and leaves some out. The sample lists about 2.1 million clones, just under 95% occurring once. Terminally differentiated effector memory CD45RA+ cells were excluded from the naive CD8 cells, which were CD45RO-negative and positively selected for CCR7. Only Caucasian adults living in Nashville, Tennessee made up the donor group. Remarks on this clone: Antigen: not known.

The sample was naive CD8+ T cells from PBMCs. The source is a young man in good health. Some clones in this sample may be carry-over from other donors' samples.

CDR3 DNA: TGCGCCAGCAGCTTTAATAGCTTTTCCTACGAGCAGTACTTC. This translates into CASSFNSFSYEQYF. The chain recombines TRBV5-1 with TRBJ2-7; D is uncertain. V was shortened by 2 bases and J by 1 base, with 10 bases between the two germline ends. Germline values: CDR1 SGHRS, CDR2 YFSETQ. The CDR3 runs 14 residues.